Each of the 14 T cell receptor beta chains below was sequenced from the same sample in a study of cytomegalovirus exposure and HLA in healthy donors. 13 Jbeta primers and 60 Vbeta primers were used for the PCR. This table comes from immunoSEQ multiplex PCR, and its TCRdb copy is limited to in-frame clones, with some not included. The sample lists roughly 150,000 clones, 80% to 85% occurring once. Sequenced: PBMCs. The receptor source for this set is a female donor in good health and CMV-seronegative.

This clone was seen only once. V gene TRBV28 combines with J gene TRBJ1-1; D is unresolved. Per germline, CDR1 MDHEN and CDR2 SYDVKM. The V and J ends lost 6 bases and 3 bases respectively, with 5 bases between them. The CDR3 consists of 11 residues. The CDR3 region has the DNA TGTGCCAGCAGCAGATACACTGAAGCTTTCTTT. The encoded protein is CASSRYTEAFF.

The chain combines TRBV29-1 with TRBJ2-5; D call uncertain. Germline V gene data show CDR1 as SQVTM and CDR2 as ANQGSEA. The CDR3 spans 13 residues. V was shortened by 1 base and J by 1 base, with 7 bases between the two germline ends. The CDR3 protein is CSVEGPGQETQYF. The CDR3 nucleotides read TGCAGCGTTGAAGGGCCAGGCCAAGAGACCCAGTACTTC.

This rearrangement joins TRBV10-3 to TRBJ2-1; 8 nucleotides align to TRBD2. The trim removed 10 bases at V and 6 bases at J, leaving 2 bases unmatched. The CDR3 covers 11 residues. Germline values: CDR1 ENHRY, CDR2 SYGVKD. In nucleotides, the CDR3 is TGTGCCAGCGGACTAGCCAATGAGCAGTTCTTC. Protein sequence: CASGLANEQFF.

The rearrangement uses TRBV28 and TRBJ2-1; 11 bases line up with TRBD2. J was trimmed by 7 bases and V by 4 bases; bases with no gene match: 9. Looked up from germline, CDR1 is MDHEN and CDR2 is SYDVKM. This CDR3 is built from 16 residues. The CDR3: CASSSPGLAVENEQFF. CDR3 nucleotides: TGTGCCAGCAGTTCCCCGGGACTAGCGGTGGAGAATGAGCAGTTCTTC.

This chain's CDR3 is CASSLDLRDGGDTQYF. The CDR3, as DNA: TGCGCCAGCAGCCTTGATTTGAGGGATGGTGGAGATACGCAGTATTTT. V gene TRBV5-1 combines with J gene TRBJ2-3; tentative D call: TRBD2 (5 bases). The V gene lost 4 bases and the J gene lost 5 bases, with 20 bases spanning the gap. The germline V gene has CDR1 SGHRS and CDR2 YFSETQ. CDR3 length equals 16 residues.

The chain carries TRBV10-1 and TRBJ2-7, with D unresolved. Trimming cost V 0 bases and J 3 bases, with 9 bases left between them. The CDR3 length is 14 residues. CDR1 is WNHNN, CDR2 SYGVQD, per germline (reference sequence). The CDR3, as DNA: TGCGCCAGCAGTGAGTCCGACAAAAGCTACGAGCAGTACTTC. It codes for CASSESDKSYEQYF.

The chain links TRBV19 to TRBJ2-1; a weak D match, TRBD2 (6 bases). CDR1 and CDR2 (germline): LNHDA, SQIVND (reference sequence). This CDR3 contains 14 residues. Trimming stripped 5 bases from V and 8 bases from J, with 16 bases between. The CDR3 coding sequence is TGTGCCAGTAGTGAGGAGGGTTACGGAGATGAGCAGTTCTTC. This encodes CASSEEGYGDEQFF.

V usage is TRBV19 and J usage is TRBJ1-1; 9 nucleotides line up with TRBD1. The CDR3 extends over 14 amino acids. In germline, CDR1 is LNHDA, CDR2 SQIVND (reference sequence). The V segment lost 5 bases and the J segment 2 bases; nucleotides outside the gene matches: 3. DNA of the CDR3: TGTGCCAGTAGTGAGGACAGGGGTAACACTGAAGCTTTCTTT. This encodes CASSEDRGNTEAFF.

The gene calls are TRBV7-6 and TRBJ1-1; a weak D match, TRBD1 (5 bases). CDR1 and CDR2 from the germline V gene are SGHVS and FNYEAQ. V gave up 1 base and J gave up 4 bases, with 10 bases separating them. The CDR3 totals 14 residues. The CDR3 protein is CASSLVRGSTEAFF. The CDR3 DNA reads as TGTGCCAGCAGCTTAGTAAGGGGATCCACTGAAGCTTTCTTT.

The chain is built from TRBV28 and TRBJ1-2, with D unclear. Trimming pared 6 bases from V and 1 base from J, leaving 9 bases between. The CDR3 consists of 13 residues. CDR1 is MDHEN and CDR2 is SYDVKM in the germline V gene. The CDR3 bases are TGTGCCAGCAGCCCGACAATTAACTATGGCTACACCTTC. As protein: CASSPTINYGYTF.

In this sample, this clone turned up a few times. The rearrangement links TRBV6-5 to TRBJ1-1, with 9 bases matching TRBD1. Germline assignment: CDR1 MNHEY and CDR2 SVGAGI. This CDR3 region has 15 residues. J gave up 5 bases and V 6 bases, and 10 bases lay outside the gene matches. In nucleotides, the CDR3 is TGTGCCAGCAGACGTCCCGGGACAGGGTGGACTGAAGCTTTCTTT. This translates into CASRRPGTGWTEAFF.

This clone has more than one count but fewer than ten. The chain joins TRBV7-9 to TRBJ2-7, with 10 bases that match TRBD2. This CDR3 comprises 16 residues. The germline V gene has CDR1 SEHNR and CDR2 FQNEAQ (reference sequence). Losses at the gene ends were 6 bases for V and 5 bases for J; bases not matched to a gene: 13. CDR3 residues: CASRPHPGLAIHEQYF. CDR3 nucleotides: TGTGCCAGCAGACCTCATCCGGGACTAGCGATCCACGAGCAGTACTTC.

The chain carries TRBV2 and TRBJ2-1; D unclear. Germline V gene data show CDR1 as SNHLY and CDR2 as FYNNEI. This CDR3 is 11 amino acids long. Trimming cost V 8 bases and J 9 bases, with 11 bases left between them. Here the CDR3 reads CASPLGREQFF. CDR3 sequence (DNA): TGTGCCAGCCCTCTGGGCCGTGAGCAGTTCTTC.

The chain carries TRBV14 and TRBJ2-5, with 11 bases lining up with TRBD2. Trimming cost V 0 bases and J 2 bases; bases outside gene matches: 5. The germline V gene encodes CDR1 SGHDN and CDR2 FVKESK. The CDR3 contains 17 residues. CDR3 loop: CASSQDKLAGVQETQYF. Written as DNA, the CDR3 is TGTGCCAGCAGCCAAGATAAACTAGCGGGAGTTCAAGAGACCCAGTACTTC.